The rows below give T cell receptor beta chains drawn from one sample of a study of T-cell reconstitution after alpha-beta-depleted transplantation in children. TCRdb fed the PCR reads into MiXCR, producing one record per CDR3 protein. The table has 85,000 to 120,000 distinct CDR3 sequences, 6% seen once. The sequences come from PBMCs, mostly from graft donor cells, collected 60 days after TCRalphabeta/CD19-depleted stem cell transplant. Source of these receptors: a female patient aged 2-10 years who had a stem cell transplant for Fanconi anemia, so the T cells may come from the graft donor. The CDR3 runs from the conserved cysteine through the conserved F or W. D genes are given only for firm matches. Part of the rows lack a size; the others show once, few, many or a class for expanded clones.

>TRBJ2-3|NA|TRBD2|TRBV5-1
TGCGCCAGCAGCTTGTCTCTAGCGGCCAGCACAGATACGCAGTATTTT
CASSLSLAASTDTQYF
>TRBJ2-5|few|NA|TRBV5-1
TGCGCCAGCAGCTTGAATCGGGGGCTTCAAGAGACCCAGTACTTC
CASSLNRGLQETQYF
>TRBJ2-3|few|TRBD2|TRBV7-2
TGTGCCAGCAGCTCTCCGATAGCGGGGGGCGGTACAGATACGCAGTATTTT
CASSSPIAGGGTDTQYF
>TRBJ2-1|few|NA|TRBV23-1
TGCGCCAGCAGTCAAGGAGGGGTTGGGAATGAGCAGTTCTTC
CASSQGGVGNEQFF
>TRBJ2-7|many|TRBD1|TRBV5-1
TGCGCCAGCAGCGGGACAGGGACGTCCTACGAGCAGTACTTC
CASSGTGTSYEQYF
>TRBJ1-6|NA|TRBD1|TRBV12-3/TRBV12-4
TGTGCCAGCAGGACAGGGCTGTATAATTCACCCCTCCACTTT
CASRTGLYNSPLHF
>TRBJ2-3|many|TRBD2|TRBV5-1
TGCGCCAGCAGCTTGGAAATTAGCGGGGGGCCAGCTGATACGCAGTATTTT
CASSLEISGGPADTQYF
>TRBJ1-1|many|NA|TRBV7-2
TGTGCCAGCAGCTTATCCAGCTCCACTGAAGCTTTCTTT
CASSLSSSTEAFF
>TRBJ1-5|few|TRBD1|TRBV20-1
TGCAGTGCTAGAGATAGCAGGGGGGTAGGTCAGCCCCAGCATTTT
CSARDSRGVGQPQHF
>TRBJ1-6|NA|TRBD1|TRBV6-5
TGTGCCAGCAGCCGGACGGGGACAGGGGAGGGTTCACCCCTCCACTTT
CASSRTGTGEGSPLHF
>TRBJ2-1|many|TRBD2|TRBV2
TGTGCCAGCAGTGCTGTCTCCTGGGACCCGGGAGGTGAGCAGTTCTTC
CASSAVSWDPGGEQFF
>TRBJ2-7|many|TRBD2|TRBV12-3/TRBV12-4
TGTGCCAGCAGGAGTAGCGGGTCCCCACCCTACGAGCAGTACTTC
CASRSSGSPPYEQYF
>TRBJ1-2|few|TRBD1|TRBV28
TGTGCCAGCAGTTTCGAGGCAGGGGGCGTTAACTATGGCTACACCTTC
CASSFEAGGVNYGYTF
>TRBJ2-7|many|TRBD1|TRBV6-5
TGTGCCAGCAGGGCGGGACAGGGGACCTACGAGCAGTACTTC
CASRAGQGTYEQYF
>TRBJ1-2|few|NA|TRBV6-5
TGTGCCAGCAGTTACTCTGGGGCAGGGAGTATAAGCTACACCTTC
CASSYSGAGSISYTF
>TRBJ2-1|many|TRBD2|TRBV30
TGTGCCTCAGAAGTCCCTAGCGGGAGCCATGAGCAGTTCTTC
CASEVPSGSHEQFF
>TRBJ2-1|many|NA|TRBV9
TGTGCCAGCAGCGAGGATCCTGAGTACAATGAGCAGTTCTTC
CASSEDPEYNEQFF
>TRBJ2-1|NA|TRBD2|TRBV20-1
TGCAGTGCTAGACGGGGGGCCTACAATGAGCAGTTCTTC
CSARRGAYNEQFF
>TRBJ2-3|few|NA|TRBV6-2/TRBV6-3
TGTGCCAGCAGTTACTCTGGGGGGGCCCGAGATACGCAGTATTTT
CASSYSGGARDTQYF
>TRBJ2-1|many|NA|TRBV24-1
TGTGCCACCGCCCGGGACACTCTCAACAATGAGCAGTTCTTC
CATARDTLNNEQFF
>TRBJ2-3|many|TRBD1|TRBV12-3/TRBV12-4
TGTGCCAGCGGACAGGGTTTCACAGATACGCAGTATTTT
CASGQGFTDTQYF
>TRBJ2-3|NA|TRBD2|TRBV9
TGTGCCAGCAGCGTAGGCCTAGCGGGCACAGATACGCAGTATTTT
CASSVGLAGTDTQYF
>TRBJ2-1|many|TRBD1|TRBV10-3
TGTGCCATCAGCCGTAAGAGGGACAGGTCCCAAGGTGAGCAGTTCTTC
CAISRKRDRSQGEQFF
>TRBJ2-2|many|NA|TRBV5-4
TGTGCCAGCAGCTTTGGTGTAGCCGGGGAGCTGTTTTTT
CASSFGVAGELFF
>TRBJ1-1|few|NA|TRBV18
TGTGCCAGCTCACCGGGCGGATTCACTGAAGCTTTCTTT
CASSPGGFTEAFF
>TRBJ2-7|many|NA|TRBV7-3
TGTGCCAGCAGCTTAATAGGGTGGGCGGACGAGCAGTACTTC
CASSLIGWADEQYF
>TRBJ2-2|many|NA|TRBV28
TGTGCCAGCAGTTTATCCCAGGGGGGGGAGCTGTTTTTT
CASSLSQGGELFF
>TRBJ2-5|many|NA|TRBV3-1
TGTGCCAGCAGCCAAGGACTAGGGGTGGAAGAGACCCAGTACTTC
CASSQGLGVEETQYF
>TRBJ2-1|few|NA|TRBV5-1
TGCGCCAGCAGCTTGGGGGTGGAATCCTACAATGAGCAGTTCTTC
CASSLGVESYNEQFF
>TRBJ2-3|many|NA|TRBV13
TGTGCCAGCAGCTCTGAGGCCATCTATTACACAGATACGCAGTATTTT
CASSSEAIYYTDTQYF
>TRBJ2-3|few|TRBD1|TRBV5-1
TGCGCCAGCAGCTTCACAACAGGGGGCGAAGATACGCAGTATTTT
CASSFTTGGEDTQYF
>TRBJ2-4|few|NA|TRBV7-2
TGTGCCAGCAGCTCCACCCAAGTCATTCAGTACTTC
CASSSTQVIQYF
>TRBJ2-7|few|TRBD2|TRBV7-2
TGTGCCAGCAGCGCGGGACTAGCAAGCTACGAGCAGTACTTC
CASSAGLASYEQYF
>TRBJ2-1|many|TRBD2|TRBV5-1
TGCGCCAGCAGCCTAGCGGGGGGGGACTACAATGAGCAGTTCTTC
CASSLAGGDYNEQFF
>TRBJ2-2|many|NA|TRBV11-3
TGTGCCAGCAGCGGTTTAGGCGGGGAGCTGTTTTTT
CASSGLGGELFF
>TRBJ2-5|many|TRBD1|TRBV4-2
TGTGCCAGCAGCCAAGATAGGGGAGACAGGGGAGAGACCCAGTACTTC
CASSQDRGDRGETQYF
>TRBJ1-1|NA|NA|TRBV15
TGTGCCACCAGCAGAGCCCCTGGGGGGGATTCGAACACTGAAGCTTTCTTT
CATSRAPGGDSNTEAFF
>TRBJ2-7|many|NA|TRBV3-1
TGTGCCAGCAGCCGCCGGGAGAAGTTCTACGAGCAGTACTTC
CASSRREKFYEQYF
>TRBJ1-4|many|NA|TRBV6-1
TGTGCCAGCAGTGGATTTGAAAAACTGTTTTTT
CASSGFEKLFF
>TRBJ1-1|many|NA|TRBV6-5
TGTGCCAGCAGTTATCGTCTGGACACTGAAGCTTTCTTT
CASSYRLDTEAFF